These T cell receptor beta chains were read from a single sample in a study of identical twins. TCRdb reprocessed the 5' RACE reads with MiXCR, giving one entry per CDR3 protein. The table lists around 370,000 distinct CDR3 sequences, approximately 10% of them singletons. Sequences were obtained from naive T cells sorted from blood. The source of these receptors is a woman aged 45-59 years in good health. Each CDR3 is given with its conserved first and last residue. The D gene is left open where the match is weak. Part of the rows lack a size; the others show once, few, many or a class for expanded clones.

cdr3_aa cdr3_nt v_call d_call clone_size j_call
CSVVSAHTYEQYF TGCAGCGTTGTTAGTGCCCATACCTACGAGCAGTACTTC TRBV29-1 - few TRBJ2-7
CASSLEAGTGANVLTF TGCGCCAGCAGCTTGGAAGCAGGGACTGGGGCCAACGTCCTGACTTTC TRBV5-1 - - TRBJ2-6
CASSFSGLEVGGELFF TGTGCCAGCAGCTTCTCGGGACTAGAAGTAGGCGGGGAGCTGTTTTTT TRBV7-3 TRBD2 - TRBJ2-2
CASSNRPWGSPLHF TGTGCCAGCAGCAATCGTCCCTGGGGTTCACCCCTCCACTTT TRBV21-1 - - TRBJ1-6
CASSVSGTGTGELFF TGTGCCAGCAGCGTTAGCGGGACGGGCACCGGGGAGCTGTTTTTT TRBV11-2 TRBD2 many TRBJ2-2
CSVARGGPDTQYF TGCAGCGTTGCCCGTGGGGGTCCCGATACGCAGTATTTT TRBV29-1 - - TRBJ2-3
CSASTDTQYF TGCAGTGCTAGTACAGATACGCAGTATTTT TRBV20-1 - many TRBJ2-3
CASSLSAGGPLQYF TGTGCCAGCAGTTTATCCGCGGGAGGGCCCCTTCAGTACTTC TRBV12-3/TRBV12-4 TRBD2 - TRBJ2-4
CASSSGQGRTDTQYF TGCGCCAGCAGCTCCGGACAGGGGAGAACAGATACGCAGTATTTT TRBV5-1 TRBD1 - TRBJ2-3
CASGLGSGSYNEQFF TGCGCCAGCGGTCTGGGGTCAGGCTCCTACAATGAGCAGTTCTTC TRBV5-1 - many TRBJ2-1
CASSLGLAAEQFF TGTGCCAGCAGTTTGGGACTAGCAGCTGAGCAGTTCTTC TRBV12-3/TRBV12-4 TRBD2 many TRBJ2-1
CASNEYDGELFF TGCGCCAGCAACGAATACGACGGGGAGCTGTTTTTT TRBV5-1 - many TRBJ2-2
CASSAADGGEAFF TGTGCCAGCAGCGCCGCTGATGGGGGTGAAGCTTTCTTT TRBV9 - many TRBJ1-1
CATSRAGLRFSGANVLTF TGTGCCACCAGCAGAGCCGGGTTGAGGTTTTCTGGGGCCAACGTCCTGACTTTC TRBV15 - - TRBJ2-6
CASSPEKGVADTQYF TGTGCCAGCAGCCCAGAAAAGGGAGTAGCAGATACGCAGTATTTT TRBV7-9 - - TRBJ2-3
CSVEDWAGPGTGELFF TGCAGCGTTGAAGATTGGGCCGGACCGGGCACCGGGGAGCTGTTTTTT TRBV29-1 - few TRBJ2-2
CASSFGGEQYF TGTGCCAGCAGCTTCGGCGGGGAGCAGTACTTC TRBV7-9 - many TRBJ2-7
CASGLVRSSYNEQFF TGCGCCAGCGGTCTAGTGCGGAGCTCCTACAATGAGCAGTTCTTC TRBV5-1 - - TRBJ2-1
CASGGGAFF TGTGCCAGCGGGGGGGGGGCTTTCTTT TRBV6-5 - - TRBJ1-1
CASSANPGANVLTF TGTGCCAGCAGTGCCAACCCCGGGGCCAACGTCCTGACTTTC TRBV27 - - TRBJ2-6
CASSSFGGGHRGYTF TGTGCCAGCAGCTCCTTCGGGGGCGGCCATCGTGGCTACACCTTC TRBV7-9 - - TRBJ1-2
CASSPVGGTDTQYF TGTGCCAGCAGCCCGGTGGGGGGCACAGATACGCAGTATTTT TRBV7-9 - many TRBJ2-3
CSARVPRGLSYNEQFF TGCAGTGCTAGAGTCCCCAGGGGCCTCTCCTACAATGAGCAGTTCTTC TRBV20-1 - many TRBJ2-1
CASSFLETDEKLFF TGTGCCAGCAGTTTTCTAGAGACAGATGAAAAACTGTTTTTT TRBV6-2/TRBV6-3 - few TRBJ1-4
CASSQPPTRITGELFF TGCGCCAGCAGCCAACCCCCAACACGAATCACCGGGGAGCTGTTTTTT TRBV4-1 - few TRBJ2-2
CAWTLTNTGELFF TGTGCCTGGACATTAACGAACACCGGGGAGCTGTTTTTT TRBV30 - few TRBJ2-2
CSASRLAGVTDTQYF TGCAGTGCTAGCCGGCTAGCGGGAGTGACAGATACGCAGTATTTT TRBV20-1 TRBD2 - TRBJ2-3
CASSGNSGRAADTQYF TGTGCCAGCAGTGGGAATAGCGGGAGGGCCGCAGATACGCAGTATTTT TRBV12-3/TRBV12-4 TRBD2 many TRBJ2-3
CASPPDGAGELFF TGTGCCAGCCCTCCTGATGGCGCCGGGGAGCTGTTTTTT TRBV7-9 - few TRBJ2-2
CASSLSERDHEQFF TGTGCCAGCAGCTTATCTGAGCGGGATCATGAGCAGTTCTTC TRBV7-9 TRBD2 few TRBJ2-1
CATSDPDRAHEQFF TGTGCCACCAGTGACCCGGACAGGGCACACGAGCAGTTCTTC TRBV24-1 TRBD1 - TRBJ2-1
CASILPGQGNFVETQYF TGTGCCAGCATCCTGCCGGGACAGGGTAATTTCGTGGAGACCCAGTACTTC TRBV27 TRBD1 few TRBJ2-5
CASRENGRNIQYF TGTGCCAGCAGGGAGAACGGACGAAACATTCAGTACTTC TRBV6-5 - few TRBJ2-4
CASSIDFGQHF TGTGCCAGTAGTATAGATTTTGGGCAGCATTTT TRBV19 - few TRBJ1-5